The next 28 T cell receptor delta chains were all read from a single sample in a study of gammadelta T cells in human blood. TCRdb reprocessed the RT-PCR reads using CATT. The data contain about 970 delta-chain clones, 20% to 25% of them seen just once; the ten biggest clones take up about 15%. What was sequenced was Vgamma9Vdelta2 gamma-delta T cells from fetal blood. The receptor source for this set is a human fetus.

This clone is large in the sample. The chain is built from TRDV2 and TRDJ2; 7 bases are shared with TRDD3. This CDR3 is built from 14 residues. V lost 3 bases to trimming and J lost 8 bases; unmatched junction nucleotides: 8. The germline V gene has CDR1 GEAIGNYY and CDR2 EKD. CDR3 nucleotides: TGTGCCTGTGACTCCCTACTGGGGAGGGCACAACTCTTCTTT. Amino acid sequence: CACDSLLGRAQLFF.

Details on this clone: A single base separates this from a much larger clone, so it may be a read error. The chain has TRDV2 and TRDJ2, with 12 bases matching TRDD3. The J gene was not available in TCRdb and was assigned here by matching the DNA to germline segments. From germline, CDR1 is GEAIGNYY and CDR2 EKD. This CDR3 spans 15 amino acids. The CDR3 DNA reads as TGTGCCCGTGATCTACTGGGGGATACGACAGCACAACTCTTCTTT. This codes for CARDLLGDTTAQLFF.

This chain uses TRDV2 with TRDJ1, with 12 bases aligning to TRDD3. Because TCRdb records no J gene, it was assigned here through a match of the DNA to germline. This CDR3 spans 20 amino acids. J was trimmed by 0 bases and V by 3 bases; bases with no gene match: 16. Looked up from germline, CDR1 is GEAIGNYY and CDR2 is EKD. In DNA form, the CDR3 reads TGTGCCTGTGACTCGTACTGGGGGATACTCAGCTCCTGGGACACCGATAAACTCATCTTT. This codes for CACDSYWGILSSWDTDKLIF.

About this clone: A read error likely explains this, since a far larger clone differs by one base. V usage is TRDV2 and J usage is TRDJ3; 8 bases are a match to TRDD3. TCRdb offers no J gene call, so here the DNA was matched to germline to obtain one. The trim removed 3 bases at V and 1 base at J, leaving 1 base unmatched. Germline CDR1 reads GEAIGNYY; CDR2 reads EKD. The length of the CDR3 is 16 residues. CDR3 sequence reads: CACDGGYSWDTRQMFF. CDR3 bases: TGTGCCTGTGACGGGGGATATTCCTGGGACACCCGACAGATGTTTTTC.

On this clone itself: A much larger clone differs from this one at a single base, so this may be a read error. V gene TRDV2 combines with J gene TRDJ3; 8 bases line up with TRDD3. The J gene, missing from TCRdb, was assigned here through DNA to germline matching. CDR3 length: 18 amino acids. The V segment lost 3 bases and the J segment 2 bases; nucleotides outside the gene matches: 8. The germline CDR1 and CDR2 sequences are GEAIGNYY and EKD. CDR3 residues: CACDSVLGVTWDTRQMFF. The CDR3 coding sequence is TGTGCCTGTGACTCTGTACTGGGGGTTACCTGGGACACCCGACAGATGTTTTTC.

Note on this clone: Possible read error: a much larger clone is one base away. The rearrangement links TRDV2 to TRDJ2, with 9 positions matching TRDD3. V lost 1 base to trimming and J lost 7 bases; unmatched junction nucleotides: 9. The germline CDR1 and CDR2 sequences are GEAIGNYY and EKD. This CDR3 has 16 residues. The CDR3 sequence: CACDTGDTTKRAQLFF. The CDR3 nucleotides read TGTGCCTGTGACACGGGGGATACTACAAAGCGAGCACAACTCTTCTTT.

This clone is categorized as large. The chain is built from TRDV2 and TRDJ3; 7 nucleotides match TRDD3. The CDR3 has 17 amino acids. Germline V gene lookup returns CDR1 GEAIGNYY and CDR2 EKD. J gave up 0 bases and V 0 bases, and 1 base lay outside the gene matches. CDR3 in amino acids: CACDTLGGSWDTRQMFF. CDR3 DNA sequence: TGTGCCTGTGACACCCTGGGGGGCTCCTGGGACACCCGACAGATGTTTTTC.

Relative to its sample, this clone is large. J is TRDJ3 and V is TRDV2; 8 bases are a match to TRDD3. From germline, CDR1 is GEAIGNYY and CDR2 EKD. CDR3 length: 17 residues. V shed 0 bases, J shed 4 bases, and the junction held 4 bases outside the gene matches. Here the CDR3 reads CACDTWGIGWDTRQMFF. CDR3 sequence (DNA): TGTGCCTGTGACACCTGGGGGATCGGGTGGGACACCCGACAGATGTTTTTC.

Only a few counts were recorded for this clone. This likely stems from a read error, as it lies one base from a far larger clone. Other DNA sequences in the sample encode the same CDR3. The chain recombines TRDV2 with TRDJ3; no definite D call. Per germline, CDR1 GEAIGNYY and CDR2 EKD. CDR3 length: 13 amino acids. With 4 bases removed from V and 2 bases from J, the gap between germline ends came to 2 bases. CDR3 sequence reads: CACDTWDTRQMFF. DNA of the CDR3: TGTGCCTGTGATACCTGGGACACCCGACAGATGTTTTTC.

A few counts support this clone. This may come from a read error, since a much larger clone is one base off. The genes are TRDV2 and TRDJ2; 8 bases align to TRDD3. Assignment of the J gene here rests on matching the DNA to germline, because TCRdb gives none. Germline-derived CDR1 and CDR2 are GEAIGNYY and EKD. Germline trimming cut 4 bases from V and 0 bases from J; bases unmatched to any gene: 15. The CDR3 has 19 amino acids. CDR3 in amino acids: CACEPRRRGIVPLTAQLFF. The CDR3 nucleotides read TGTGCCTGTGAACCCCGTAGGAGGGGGATAGTTCCTTTGACAGCACAACTCTTCTTT.

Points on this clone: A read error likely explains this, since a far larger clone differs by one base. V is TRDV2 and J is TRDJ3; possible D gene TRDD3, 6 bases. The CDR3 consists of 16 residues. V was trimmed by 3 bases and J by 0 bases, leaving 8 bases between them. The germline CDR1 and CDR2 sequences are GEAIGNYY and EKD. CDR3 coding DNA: TGTGCCTGTGACCGGGGGAGCTCCTGGGACACCCGACAGATGTTTTTC. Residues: CACDRGSSWDTRQMFF.

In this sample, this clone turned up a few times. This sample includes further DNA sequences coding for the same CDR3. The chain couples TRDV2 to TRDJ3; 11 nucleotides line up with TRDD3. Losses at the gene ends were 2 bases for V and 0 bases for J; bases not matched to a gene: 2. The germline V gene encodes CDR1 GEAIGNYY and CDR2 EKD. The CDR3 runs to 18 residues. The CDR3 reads CACDNTGGYSWDTRQMFF. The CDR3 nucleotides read TGTGCCTGTGACAATACTGGGGGATACTCCTGGGACACCCGACAGATGTTTTTC.

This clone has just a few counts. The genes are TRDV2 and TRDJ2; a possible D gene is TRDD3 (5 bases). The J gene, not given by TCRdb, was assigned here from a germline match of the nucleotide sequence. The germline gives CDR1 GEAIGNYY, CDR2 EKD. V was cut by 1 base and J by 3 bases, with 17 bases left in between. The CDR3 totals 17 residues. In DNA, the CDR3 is TGTGCCTGTGACACGGTCGCGGGGGCCTATATGACAGCACAACTCTTCTTT. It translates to CACDTVAGAYMTAQLFF.

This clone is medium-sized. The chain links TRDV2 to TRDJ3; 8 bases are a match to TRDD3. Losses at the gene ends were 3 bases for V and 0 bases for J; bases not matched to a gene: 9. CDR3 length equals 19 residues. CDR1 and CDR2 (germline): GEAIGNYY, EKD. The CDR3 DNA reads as TGTGCCTGTGACTCTCTACTGGGGGCCAGCTCCTGGGACACCCGACAGATGTTTTTC. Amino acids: CACDSLLGASSWDTRQMFF.

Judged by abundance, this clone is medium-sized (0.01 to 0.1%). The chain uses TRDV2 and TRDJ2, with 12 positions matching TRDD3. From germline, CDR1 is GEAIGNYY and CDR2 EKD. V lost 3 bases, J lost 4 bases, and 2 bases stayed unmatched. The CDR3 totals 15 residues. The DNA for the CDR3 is TGTGCCTGTGACCTACTGGGGGATACGACAGCACAACTCTTCTTT. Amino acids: CACDLLGDTTAQLFF.

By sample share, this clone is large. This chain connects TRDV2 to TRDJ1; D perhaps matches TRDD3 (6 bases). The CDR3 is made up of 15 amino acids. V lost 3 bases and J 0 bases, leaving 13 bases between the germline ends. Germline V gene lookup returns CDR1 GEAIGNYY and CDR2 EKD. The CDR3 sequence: CACDLLGMYTDKLIF. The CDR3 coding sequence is TGTGCCTGTGACTTACTGGGAATGTACACCGATAAACTCATCTTT.

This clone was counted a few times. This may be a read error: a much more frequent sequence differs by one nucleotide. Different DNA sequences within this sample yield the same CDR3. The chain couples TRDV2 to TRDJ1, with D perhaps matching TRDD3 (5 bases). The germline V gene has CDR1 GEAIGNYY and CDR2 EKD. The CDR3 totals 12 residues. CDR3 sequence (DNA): TGTGCCTGTGACGGGGACACCGATAAACTCATCTTC. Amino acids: CACDGDTDKLIF.

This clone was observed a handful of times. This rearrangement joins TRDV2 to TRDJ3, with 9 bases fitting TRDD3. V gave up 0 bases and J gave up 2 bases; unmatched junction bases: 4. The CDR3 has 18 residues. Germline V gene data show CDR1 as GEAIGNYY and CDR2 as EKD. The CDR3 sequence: CACDTGGYRPWDTRQMFF. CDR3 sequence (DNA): TGTGCCTGTGACACCGGGGGATACCGCCCCTGGGACACCCGACAGATGTTTTTC.

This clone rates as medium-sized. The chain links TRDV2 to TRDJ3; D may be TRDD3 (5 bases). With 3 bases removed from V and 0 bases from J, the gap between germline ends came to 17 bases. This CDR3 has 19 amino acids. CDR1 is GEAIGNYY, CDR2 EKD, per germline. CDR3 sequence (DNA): TGTGCCTGTGACGAAGCAGGGGGCCCCAGCTCCTGGGACACCCGACAGATGTTTTTC. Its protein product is CACDEAGGPSSWDTRQMFF.

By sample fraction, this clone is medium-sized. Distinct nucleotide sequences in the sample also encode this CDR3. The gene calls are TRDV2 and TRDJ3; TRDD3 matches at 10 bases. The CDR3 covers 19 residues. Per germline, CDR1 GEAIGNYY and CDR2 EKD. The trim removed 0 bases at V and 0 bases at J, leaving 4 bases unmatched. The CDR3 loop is CACDTGGIRSSWDTRQMFF. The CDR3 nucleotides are TGTGCCTGTGACACCGGGGGGATACGGAGCTCCTGGGACACCCGACAGATGTTTTTC.

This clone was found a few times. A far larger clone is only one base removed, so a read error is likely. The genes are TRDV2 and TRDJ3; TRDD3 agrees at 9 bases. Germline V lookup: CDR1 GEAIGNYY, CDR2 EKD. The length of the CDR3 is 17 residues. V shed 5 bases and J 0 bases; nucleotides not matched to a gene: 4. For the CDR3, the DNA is TGTGCCTGTGGCTACTGGGGGAGCTCCTGGGACACCCGACAGATGTTTTTC. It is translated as CACGYWGSSWDTRQMFF.

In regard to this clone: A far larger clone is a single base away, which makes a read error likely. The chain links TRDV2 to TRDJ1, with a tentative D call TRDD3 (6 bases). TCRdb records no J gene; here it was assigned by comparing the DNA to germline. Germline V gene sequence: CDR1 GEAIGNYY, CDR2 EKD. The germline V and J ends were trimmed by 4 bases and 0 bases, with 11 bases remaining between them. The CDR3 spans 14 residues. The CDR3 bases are TGTGCCTGTGAAACCTGGGGATACACCGATAAACTCATCTTT. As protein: CACETWGYTDKLIF.

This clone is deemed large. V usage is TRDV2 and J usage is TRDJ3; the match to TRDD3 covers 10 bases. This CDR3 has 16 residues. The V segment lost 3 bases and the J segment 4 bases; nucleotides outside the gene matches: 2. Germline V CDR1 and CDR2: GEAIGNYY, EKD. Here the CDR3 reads CACDELGDWDTRQMFF. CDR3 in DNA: TGTGCCTGTGACGAACTGGGGGATTGGGACACCCGACAGATGTTTTTC.

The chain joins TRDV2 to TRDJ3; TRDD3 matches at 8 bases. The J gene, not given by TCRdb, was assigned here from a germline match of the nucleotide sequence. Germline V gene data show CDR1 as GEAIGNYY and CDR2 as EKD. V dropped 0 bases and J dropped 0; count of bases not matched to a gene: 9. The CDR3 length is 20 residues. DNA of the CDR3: TGTGCCTGTGACACCGTACTGGGGGTCTCACGCTCCTGGGACACCCGACAGATGTTTTTC. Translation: CACDTVLGVSRSWDTRQMFF.

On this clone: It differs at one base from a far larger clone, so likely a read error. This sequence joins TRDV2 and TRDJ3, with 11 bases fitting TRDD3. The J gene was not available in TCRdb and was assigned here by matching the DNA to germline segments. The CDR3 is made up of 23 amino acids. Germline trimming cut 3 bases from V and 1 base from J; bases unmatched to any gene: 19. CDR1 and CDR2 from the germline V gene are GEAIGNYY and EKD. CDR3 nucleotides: TGTGCCTGTGACCACCGACGTGGAATTTCACTGGGGGATAGTTCCTGGGACACCCGACAGATGTTTTTC. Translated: CACDHRRGISLGDSSWDTRQMFF.

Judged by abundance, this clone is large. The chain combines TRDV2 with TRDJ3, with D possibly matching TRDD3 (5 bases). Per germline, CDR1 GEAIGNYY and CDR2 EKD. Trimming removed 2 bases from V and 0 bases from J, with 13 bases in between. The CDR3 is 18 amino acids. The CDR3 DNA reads TGTGCCTGTGACAGCTGGGCCCCAAGCTCCTGGGACACCCGACAGATGTTTTTC. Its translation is CACDSWAPSSWDTRQMFF.

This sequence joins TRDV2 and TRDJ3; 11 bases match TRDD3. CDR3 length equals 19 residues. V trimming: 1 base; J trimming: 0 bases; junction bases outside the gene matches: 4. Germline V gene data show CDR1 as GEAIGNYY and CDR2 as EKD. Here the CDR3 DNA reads TGTGCCTGTGACACTGGGGGATACGCCGCCTCCTGGGACACCCGACAGATGTTTTTC. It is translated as CACDTGGYAASWDTRQMFF.

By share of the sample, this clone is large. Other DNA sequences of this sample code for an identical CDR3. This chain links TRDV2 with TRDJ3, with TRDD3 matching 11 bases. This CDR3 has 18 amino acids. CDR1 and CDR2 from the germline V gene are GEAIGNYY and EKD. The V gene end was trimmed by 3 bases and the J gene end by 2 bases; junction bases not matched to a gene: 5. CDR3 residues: CACDSVLGDTWDTRQMFF. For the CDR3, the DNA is TGTGCCTGTGACTCTGTACTGGGGGATACCTGGGACACCCGACAGATGTTTTTC.